This TCR beta chain was recorded in a study of blood T cell repertoires in COVID-19. Study as a whole: Sources were T cells, B-cell-depleted T cells, or PBMCs; the material itself was cDNA or gDNA.

Looked up from germline, CDR1 is MNHEY and CDR2 is SVGAGI. The germline V and J ends were trimmed by 6 bases and 9 bases, with 15 bases remaining between them. CDR3 length equals 13 residues. Sequencing used immunoSEQ multiplex PCR; TCRdb keeps in-frame clones, though not all of them. The sample yields approximately 170,000 clones, about 83% seen once. Sequencing was performed on peripheral blood. The chain recombines TRBV6-5 with TRBJ2-1; weak D call: TRBD1 (6 bases). The sequence was obtained from a man aged 70-80 years who had recovered from COVID-19. The CDR3 region has the DNA TGTGCCAGCAGCCCCGACAGGTCAGGTGAGCAGTTCTTC. Protein: CASSPDRSGEQFF.